Listed below are T cell receptor beta chains from one sample, sequenced in a study of blood T cell repertoires in COVID-19. The method was immunoSEQ multiplex PCR; TCRdb's version includes in-frame clones alone and lacks a portion of them. The profile shows about 170,000 clones, approximately 86% of them singletons. Sequenced sample: peripheral blood. Receptors were obtained from a woman older than 75 in a cohort sampled during active or convalescent COVID-19. Each CDR3 is given with its conserved first and last residue. D genes are given only for firm matches. Clone size is given for some rows only: seen once, a few or many times, or a class if the clone is expanded.

V gene	clone size	D gene	J gene	CDR3 protein	CDR3 DNA
TRBV7-9	.	TRBD1	TRBJ1-2	CASSLGDRVSYTF	TGTGCCAGCAGCTTAGGGGACAGGGTGAGCTACACCTTC
TRBV7-2	.	.	TRBJ2-3	CASSTNRQAWFFTDTQYF	TGTGCCAGCAGCACGAACCGACAGGCCTGGTTTTTCACAGATACGCAGTATTTT
TRBV15	once	.	TRBJ2-7	CATSRGGKTHEQYF	TGTGCCACCAGCAGAGGAGGGAAGACCCACGAGCAGTACTTC
TRBV7-2	.	.	TRBJ1-2	CASSLDRTYGYTF	TGTGCCAGCAGCTTAGACAGAACCTATGGCTACACCTTC
TRBV13	.	.	TRBJ1-3	CASSLERLLSSGNTIYF	TGTGCCAGCAGCTTAGAAAGACTTTTGAGCTCTGGAAACACCATATATTTT
TRBV5-1	.	.	TRBJ2-1	CASSLGQVSYNEQFF	TGCGCCAGCAGCCTGGGACAAGTTTCCTACAATGAGCAGTTCTTC
TRBV6-5	.	TRBD1	TRBJ1-2	CASSYQGAWGYTF	TGTGCCAGCAGTTATCAGGGGGCATGGGGCTACACCTTC
TRBV2	.	TRBD1	TRBJ2-7	CASRRGGTGYAGEQYF	TGTGCCAGCAGGCGAGGGGGGACAGGGTACGCCGGCGAGCAGTACTTC
TRBV14	.	.	TRBJ1-1	CASSPMRANTEAFF	TGTGCCAGCAGTCCCATGCGGGCAAACACTGAAGCTTTCTTT
TRBV29-1	once	TRBD1	TRBJ1-5	CSVPGQANQPQHF	TGCAGCGTCCCGGGACAGGCGAATCAGCCCCAGCATTTT
TRBV5-8	once	TRBD1	TRBJ1-5	CASSRDRGQDQPQHF	TGTGCCAGCAGCCGGGACAGGGGGCAAGATCAGCCCCAGCATTTT
TRBV10-3	.	.	TRBJ1-4	CAISENQGMGELFF	TGTGCCATCAGTGAAAATCAGGGGATGGGAGAACTGTTTTTT
TRBV7-8	.	.	TRBJ1-5	CASSKYSGNQPQHF	TGTGCCAGCAGCAAATACTCAGGGAATCAGCCCCAGCATTTT
TRBV7-9	.	.	TRBJ1-4	CASSANGEKLFF	TGTGCCAGCAGCGCCAACGGTGAAAAACTGTTTTTT
TRBV10-3	once	TRBD1	TRBJ2-3	CAISRQGETDTQYF	TGTGCCATCAGCCGACAGGGGGAGACAGATACGCAGTATTTT
TRBV5-1	.	.	TRBJ1-1	CASKQGGGVNTEAFF	TGCGCCAGCAAGCAGGGCGGTGGAGTGAACACTGAAGCTTTCTTT
TRBV19	.	.	TRBJ2-1	CASSPMGPRDNEQFF	TGTGCCAGTAGTCCAATGGGGCCCCGGGACAATGAGCAGTTCTTC
TRBV27	once	.	TRBJ1-1	CASSLSGVITEAFF	TGTGCCAGCAGTTTATCCGGGGTAATCACTGAAGCTTTCTTT
TRBV4-1	.	TRBD1	TRBJ1-5	CASSQEGGPGNQPQHF	TGCGCCAGCAGCCAAGAAGGGGGCCCGGGCAATCAGCCCCAGCATTTT
TRBV5-1	.	.	TRBJ2-5	CASSFTGFQETQYF	TGCGCCAGCAGCTTCACAGGGTTTCAAGAGACCCAGTACTTC
TRBV19	.	TRBD2	TRBJ2-1	CASSLETVGTSGGNEQFF	TGTGCCAGTAGTTTAGAAACCGTTGGGACTAGCGGGGGGAATGAGCAGTTCTTC
TRBV27	.	.	TRBJ1-5	CASSGLNQPQHF	TGTGCCAGCAGCGGGTTGAATCAGCCCCAGCATTTT
TRBV19	.	.	TRBJ1-5	CASSTPRDISIISNQPQHF	TGTGCCAGTAGTACCCCCCGGGACATTAGCATAATTAGCAATCAGCCCCAGCATTTT
TRBV7-2	.	.	TRBJ1-5	CASSQFLSGAGTQHF	TGTGCCAGCAGCCAGTTCTTGTCAGGGGCAGGGACCCAGCATTTT
TRBV7-2	.	.	TRBJ1-3	CASSLASNRVGNTIYF	TGTGCCAGCAGCTTAGCGTCGAACAGGGTTGGAAACACCATATATTTT
TRBV12-3/TRBV12-4	.	.	TRBJ1-2	CASSFRQDHGYTF	TGTGCCAGCAGTTTCCGTCAGGATCATGGCTACACCTTC
TRBV5-6	.	TRBD1	TRBJ1-4	CASSSGTGSLIEKLFF	TGTGCCAGCAGCTCCGGGACAGGTTCACTGATTGAAAAACTGTTTTTT
TRBV2	.	.	TRBJ2-1	CASSEAWEDEQFF	TGTGCCAGCAGTGAAGCGTGGGAGGATGAGCAGTTCTTC
TRBV27	.	TRBD2	TRBJ2-7	CASSFIQAMGGNYEQYF	TGTGCCAGCAGTTTCATTCAAGCAATGGGAGGGAACTACGAGCAGTACTTC
TRBV9	.	.	TRBJ1-1	CASSLPSGGNTEAFF	TGTGCCAGCAGCTTACCCTCCGGGGGGAACACTGAAGCTTTCTTT
TRBV4-1	few	.	TRBJ2-1	CASSQVAGSRGEQFF	TGCGCCAGCAGCCAAGTGGCGGGAAGTAGGGGTGAGCAGTTCTTC
TRBV19	.	.	TRBJ1-2	CASSAQGGYTF	TGTGCCAGTAGTGCACAGGGTGGCTACACCTTC
TRBV11-2	once	.	TRBJ2-7	CASNFKGSYEQYF	TGTGCCAGCAACTTTAAGGGGTCCTACGAGCAGTACTTC
TRBV5-1	.	TRBD2	TRBJ2-5	CATRLAETQYF	TGCGCCACCCGACTAGCCGAGACCCAGTACTTC
TRBV7-9	.	.	TRBJ1-4	CASSTSSFRSKLFF	TGTGCCAGCAGCACCTCCTCATTCAGGTCAAAACTGTTTTTT
TRBV18	once	TRBD1	TRBJ1-6	CASSPAGTEVSPLHF	TGTGCCAGCTCACCAGCCGGGACAGAAGTCTCACCCCTCCACTTT
TRBV7-9	.	.	TRBJ1-1	CASSSKVGGAKLRDEAFF	TGTGCCAGCAGCTCCAAGGTGGGGGGGGCAAAGTTAAGGGATGAAGCTTTCTTT
TRBV7-2	.	TRBD2	TRBJ2-3	CASSLAGGGAADTQYF	TGTGCCAGCAGCTTAGCGGGCGGGGGGGCCGCAGATACGCAGTATTTT
TRBV6-5	.	.	TRBJ2-1	CASSLSGNEQFF	TGTGCCAGCAGTTTGAGCGGGAATGAGCAGTTCTTC
TRBV30	.	.	TRBJ1-4	CAWSAVQITTNEKLFF	TGTGCCTGGAGTGCAGTACAGATTACAACTAATGAAAAACTGTTTTTT
TRBV4-3	.	TRBD2	TRBJ2-7	CASSQDMGRLAGGRVEQYF	TGCGCCAGCAGCCAAGATATGGGGAGGCTAGCGGGGGGGCGAGTCGAGCAGTACTTC
TRBV28	few	TRBD1	TRBJ2-7	CASSSGGYEQYF	TGTGCCAGCAGTTCAGGGGGATACGAGCAGTACTTC
TRBV7-8	.	.	TRBJ1-3	CASSLPRVPSGNTIYF	TGTGCCAGCAGCTTACCCAGGGTACCCTCTGGAAACACCATATATTTT
TRBV5-1	few	.	TRBJ2-3	CASSLKKGLLGDTDTQYF	TGCGCCAGCAGCTTGAAGAAGGGACTCCTTGGTGACACAGATACGCAGTATTTT
TRBV4-3	.	TRBD2	TRBJ2-3	CASSQDPRGETDTQYF	TGCGCCAGCAGCCAAGATCCTCGGGGGGAGACAGATACGCAGTATTTT